Given below is one TCR beta chain in context. Original methodology: Without quality scores, immunoSEQ junctional reads could not be filtered like full-length reads. This table comes from immunoSEQ multiplex PCR, and its TCRdb copy is limited to in-frame clones, with some not included. V, J and clone size reflect that table, while D and trimming were determined from the DNA. This table holds about 2 million clones, roughly 95% found once. CDR1 SGHRS and CDR2 YFSETQ come from the germline V gene. The CDR3 has 16 amino acids. Trimming at V came to 4 bases and at J to 0 bases, leaving 3 bases not matched to a gene. This sample stems from a study of shared clonotypes between healthy human individuals. Donors comprised healthy HIV-negative adults lacking recent acute infections or vaccinations.

The TCR sequence derives from a young man in good health. The sample was naive CD4+ T cells sorted from blood. This sample's subset: CD45RA+ positively selected. The V call is TRBV5-1, the J call TRBJ1-6; TRBD1 matches at 8 bases. DNA for the CDR3: TGCGCCAGCAGCCAAACAGGGGGCTCCTATAATTCACCCCTCCACTTT. It codes for CASSQTGGSYNSPLHF.